This is a list of T cell receptor beta chains from one sample in a study of T cell responses to AZD1222 COVID-19 vaccine. Clones were read by immunoSEQ multiplex PCR, and TCRdb kept only the in-frame ones, dropping some. The sample includes some 97,000 clones, approximately 90% of them seen just once. The sample was peripheral blood, taken on day 0 of AZD1222 vaccination. The receptor set was obtained from an adult in good health. Each CDR3 is given with its conserved first and last residue. The D gene is left open where the match is weak. Only part of the rows carry a size: once, few, many, or a class if the clone is expanded.

clone size,V gene,D gene,J gene,CDR3 protein,CDR3 DNA
.,TRBV6-5,.,TRBJ2-7,CASSYGAVSSYEQYF,TGTGCCAGCAGTTACGGGGCAGTAAGCTCCTACGAGCAGTACTTC
.,TRBV7-2,.,TRBJ2-2,CASSPPGLTNTGELFF,TGTGCCAGCAGCCCCCCGGGCCTAACGAACACCGGGGAGCTGTTTTTT
.,TRBV20-1,.,TRBJ2-1,CSASQGIGGNEQFF,TGCAGTGCTAGTCAGGGAATCGGGGGCAATGAGCAGTTCTTC
.,TRBV4-1,.,TRBJ2-7,CASAGNPYEQYF,TGCGCCAGCGCAGGGAATCCCTACGAGCAGTACTTC
.,TRBV12-3/TRBV12-4,.,TRBJ1-5,CASQYTRNQPQHF,TGTGCCAGTCAGTATACGCGTAATCAGCCCCAGCATTTT
.,TRBV27,.,TRBJ1-2,CASSPTAGFFRGGNYGYTF,TGTGCCAGCAGCCCTACCGCAGGGTTTTTTCGTGGGGGGAACTATGGCTACACCTTC
.,TRBV6-4,.,TRBJ1-1,CASTREVGTEAFF,TGTGCCAGCACCCGGGAAGTGGGCACTGAAGCTTTCTTT
once,TRBV21-1,.,TRBJ1-1,CASRGRSNTEAFF,TGTGCCAGCAGGGGCAGGTCGAACACTGAAGCTTTCTTT
.,TRBV6-6,TRBD1,TRBJ1-6,CASLGQGTTNNSPLHF,TGTGCCAGCCTTGGACAGGGGACGACTAATAATTCACCCCTCCACTTT
.,TRBV6-1,.,TRBJ1-2,CASSESGRALPGYTF,TGTGCCAGCAGTGAATCCGGACGGGCTTTACCTGGCTACACCTTC
.,TRBV5-1,.,TRBJ2-5,CASGETQETQYF,TGCGCCAGCGGAGAGACCCAAGAGACCCAGTACTTC
.,TRBV19,.,TRBJ1-5,CASSIFPGQPQHF,TGTGCCAGTAGTATCTTCCCCGGGCAGCCCCAGCATTTT
.,TRBV6-5,TRBD1,TRBJ1-2,CASSYRGQLSEGYTF,TGTGCCAGCAGTTACCGGGGACAGCTATCAGAGGGCTACACCTTC
.,TRBV11-2,.,TRBJ2-6,CASSFSGTGANVLTF,TGTGCCAGCAGCTTCTCAGGGACTGGGGCCAACGTCCTGACTTTC
.,TRBV15,TRBD1,TRBJ2-7,CATSRARDRGYEQYF,TGTGCCACCAGCAGGGCCCGGGACAGGGGTTACGAGCAGTACTTC
few,TRBV6-5,.,TRBJ1-2,CASSYTSQAYGYTF,TGTGCCAGCAGTTACACCTCCCAGGCCTATGGCTACACCTTC
.,TRBV11-2,.,TRBJ2-3,CASSSKPSLPADTQYF,TGTGCCAGCAGCTCTAAGCCTTCCCTGCCCGCAGATACGCAGTATTTT
.,TRBV19,.,TRBJ1-1,CASIEWGLEAFF,TGTGCCAGTATCGAGTGGGGGCTTGAAGCTTTCTTT
once,TRBV19,.,TRBJ1-1,CASSLMTGPLNTEAFF,TGTGCCAGTAGTCTTATGACGGGACCCTTGAACACTGAAGCTTTCTTT
.,TRBV28,TRBD1,TRBJ2-1,CASSLPGRGLKNEQFF,TGTGCCAGCAGTCTCCCGGGCAGGGGGCTCAAGAATGAGCAGTTCTTC
.,TRBV4-2,.,TRBJ2-2,CASSPHANTGELFF,TGTGCCAGCAGCCCGCATGCGAACACCGGGGAGCTGTTTTTT
few,TRBV5-8,TRBD2,TRBJ2-5,CASSLVRGGRQETQYF,TGTGCCAGCAGCTTGGTGCGGGGGGGCCGACAAGAGACCCAGTACTTC
.,TRBV18,.,TRBJ2-7,CASSLSDIYEQYF,TGTGCCAGCTCACTCTCCGACATCTACGAGCAGTACTTC
.,TRBV18,.,TRBJ1-2,CASSPQRTDYGYTF,TGTGCCAGCTCACCCCAAAGGACGGACTATGGCTACACCTTC
.,TRBV12-3/TRBV12-4,TRBD1,TRBJ1-2,CASSYRTGAGYTF,TGTGCCAGCAGTTACCGGACAGGGGCGGGCTACACCTTC
.,TRBV5-1,.,TRBJ2-5,CASSSVADPQETQYF,TGCGCCAGCAGCTCCGTAGCGGACCCACAAGAGACCCAGTACTTC
.,TRBV5-1,TRBD1,TRBJ1-4,CASSFTGGVEKLFF,TGCGCCAGCAGTTTCACAGGGGGGGTTGAAAAACTGTTTTTT
.,TRBV10-2,.,TRBJ1-2,CASSAAGRAYGYTF,TGCGCCAGCAGTGCCGCTGGACGGGCTTATGGCTACACCTTC
.,TRBV24-1,.,TRBJ1-2,CATSDRTEYYGYTF,TGTGCCACCAGTGACAGGACAGAATACTATGGCTACACCTTC
.,TRBV9,TRBD2,TRBJ2-3,CASSVVLAGGTDTQYF,TGTGCCAGCAGCGTAGTACTAGCGGGAGGCACAGATACGCAGTATTTT
.,TRBV7-2,.,TRBJ1-5,CASSLDQGGQPQHF,TGTGCCAGCAGCTTAGATCAAGGCGGTCAGCCCCAGCATTTT
.,TRBV6-5,.,TRBJ2-1,CASSYSAFGTQQFF,TGTGCCAGCAGTTACTCGGCTTTTGGGACTCAGCAGTTCTTC
once,TRBV19,TRBD1,TRBJ1-2,CASSGQGYGYTF,TGTGCCAGTTCCGGACAGGGCTATGGCTACACCTTC
.,TRBV7-6,.,TRBJ2-2,CASSLGATTTGELFF,TGTGCCAGCAGCTTGGGGGCTACAACTACCGGGGAGCTGTTTTTT
few,TRBV11-2,.,TRBJ1-1,CASSLEAHTEAFF,TGTGCCAGCAGCTTAGAGGCACACACTGAAGCTTTCTTT
.,TRBV28,.,TRBJ1-6,CASSLPAGNNSPLHF,TGTGCCAGCAGTTTACCCGCAGGGAATAATTCACCCCTCCACTTT
.,TRBV30,TRBD1,TRBJ1-2,CAWTMGQGGYTF,TGTGCCTGGACAATGGGACAGGGAGGCTACACCTTC
few,TRBV5-1,.,TRBJ2-2,CASTGLATNTGELFF,TGCGCCAGCACGGGGCTGGCGACGAACACCGGGGAGCTGTTTTTT
.,TRBV6-5,.,TRBJ1-5,CASSTGRGLEPQHF,TGTGCCAGCAGTACAGGCAGGGGTTTGGAGCCCCAGCATTTT
.,TRBV5-4,TRBD1,TRBJ1-1,CASRKQDRERAFF,TGTGCCAGCAGGAAACAGGACAGGGAACGGGCTTTCTTT
.,TRBV18,TRBD1,TRBJ2-3,CASSRDRGPYTDTQYF,TGTGCCAGCTCCCGAGACAGGGGGCCTTACACAGATACGCAGTATTTT
.,TRBV7-2,.,TRBJ1-2,CASTHPHRDNGYTF,TGTGCCAGCACCCACCCTCACAGGGATAATGGCTACACCTTC
.,TRBV20-1,.,TRBJ2-1,CSASLTLAYNEQFF,TGCAGTGCTAGTCTTACTCTAGCGTACAATGAGCAGTTCTTC
.,TRBV19,TRBD2,TRBJ2-1,CASSPPGTSGLGDYNEQFF,TGTGCCAGTAGTCCCCCCGGGACTAGCGGTTTAGGGGACTACAATGAGCAGTTCTTC
.,TRBV7-9,.,TRBJ1-6,CASSLNRPNNSPLHF,TGTGCCAGCAGCTTAAACCGGCCAAATAATTCACCCCTCCACTTT
.,TRBV18,.,TRBJ1-1,CASPPAGGIPGRMNTEAFF,TGTGCCAGCCCACCAGCGGGGGGAATCCCGGGACGGATGAACACTGAAGCTTTCTTT
.,TRBV6-2/TRBV6-3,TRBD1,TRBJ2-7,CASSYSGQGLEQYF,TGTGCCAGCAGTTACTCTGGACAGGGTCTAGAGCAGTACTTC